This T cell receptor (beta chain) was identified during a study of CD8 T cells in Susac syndrome. Germline V gene lookup returns CDR1 SGHRS and CDR2 YFSETQ. V lost 4 bases to trimming and J lost 0 bases; unmatched junction nucleotides: 4. This CDR3 is built from 16 residues. TCR beta was sequenced from blood CD8+ and CD4+ T cells. Controls comprised healthy donors matched for age and sex. TEMRA cells were FACS-enriched, with CD8+ and CD4+ T cells isolated negatively. With random hexamers, roughly 0.5 to 1 ug RNA was reverse transcribed. Coverage of TCR beta CDR3 amplification by immunoSEQ multiplex PCR extended to 54 Vbeta and 13 Jbeta. TCRdb ran MiXCR on the immunoSEQ multiplex PCR reads and lists one entry per CDR3 protein. Counted here are 150,000 to 200,000 distinct CDR3 sequences, around 95% occurring once; the ten biggest clones make up roughly 0.13%.

The sequenced sample consisted of CD4+ T cells from PBMCs. The rearrangement links TRBV5-1 to TRBJ1-1; 12 positions agree with TRBD1. The receptor was isolated from a human donor in good health. The DNA for the CDR3 is TGCGCCAGCAGCCACCGGGACAGGGGGCTGAACACTGAAGCTTTCTTT. Translating gives CASSHRDRGLNTEAFF.